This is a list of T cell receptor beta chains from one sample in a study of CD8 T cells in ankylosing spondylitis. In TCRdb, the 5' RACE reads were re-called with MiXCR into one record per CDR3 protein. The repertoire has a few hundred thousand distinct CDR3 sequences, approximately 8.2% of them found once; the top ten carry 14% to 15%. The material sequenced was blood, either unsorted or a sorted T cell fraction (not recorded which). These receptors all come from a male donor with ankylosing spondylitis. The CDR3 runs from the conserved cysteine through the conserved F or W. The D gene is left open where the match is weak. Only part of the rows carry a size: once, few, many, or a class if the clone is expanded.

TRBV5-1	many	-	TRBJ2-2	TGCGCCAGCAGCTTGGTCCCGGACCCGTCTTCCGGGGAGCTGTTTTTT	CASSLVPDPSSGELFF
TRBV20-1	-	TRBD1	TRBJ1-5	TGCAGTGCTAGAGACTCACAGGGGTACAATCAGCCCCAGCATTTT	CSARDSQGYNQPQHF
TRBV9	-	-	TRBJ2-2	TGTGCCAGCTCTATTGCTAGGGCGAACACCGGGGAGCTGTTTTTT	CASSIARANTGELFF
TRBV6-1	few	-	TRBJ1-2	TGTGCCAGCAGTGAAGGACAGCCAGTGTATGGCTACACCTTC	CASSEGQPVYGYTF
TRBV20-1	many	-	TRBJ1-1	TGCAGTGCTAGAAAGGTGAACACTGAAGCTTTCTTT	CSARKVNTEAFF
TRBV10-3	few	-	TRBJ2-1	TGTGCCATCAGTGATAGGGGGACGAATGAGCAGTTCTTC	CAISDRGTNEQFF
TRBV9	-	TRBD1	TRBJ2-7	TGTGCCAGCAGCGTAGGGTCAGGGGGCTCCTACGAGCAGTACTTC	CASSVGSGGSYEQYF
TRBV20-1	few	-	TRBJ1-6	TGCAGTGCAATGGCGGCGGGCCAATATAATTCACCCCTCCACTTT	CSAMAAGQYNSPLHF
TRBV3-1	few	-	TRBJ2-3	TGTGCCAGCAGCCAACCTTCGACAGGATTCAGCACAGATACGCAGTATTTT	CASSQPSTGFSTDTQYF
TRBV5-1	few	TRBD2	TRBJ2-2	TGCGCCAGCAGCCTGCCGGGACTAGCGAACACCGGGGAGCTGTTTTTT	CASSLPGLANTGELFF
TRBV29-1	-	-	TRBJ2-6	TGCAGCGTTGAAGAAAGGCCCTCTGGGGCCAACGTCCTGACTTTC	CSVEERPSGANVLTF
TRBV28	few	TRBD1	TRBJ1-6	TGTGCCAGCAGTTCGACAGGGTATAATTCACCCCTCCACTTT	CASSSTGYNSPLHF
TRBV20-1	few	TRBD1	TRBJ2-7	TGCAGTGCTAGACCTCCAATGACAGGGCGCGAGCAGTACTTC	CSARPPMTGREQYF
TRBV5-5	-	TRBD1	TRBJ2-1	TGTGCCAGCAGCGTGGTACCAGGGGGCCCCTACAATGAGCAGTTCTTC	CASSVVPGGPYNEQFF
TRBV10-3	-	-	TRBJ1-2	TGTGCCATCAGTGACAGGGGAGGGTATGGCTACACCTTC	CAISDRGGYGYTF
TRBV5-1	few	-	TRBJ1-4	TGCGCCAGCAGCTTCACAGGGATGGGTGAAAAACTGTTTTTT	CASSFTGMGEKLFF